Listed here are 25 T cell receptor beta chains from one sample, sequenced in a study of blood T cells in healthy people across ages. The use of a sample-barcoded 5' primer and a J-beta primer mix characterized a second PCR of 7 to 11 cycles. TCRdb passed the 5' RACE reads through MiXCR, listing each CDR3 protein once. The sample records 800,000 to 950,000 distinct CDR3 sequences, approximately 32% being singletons. The same specimen was also included in a second study, on T cells of mothers and their children.

What was sequenced was blood. The receptors originated from a woman aged 40 to 50 in good health.

This clonotype was seen only a few times. V usage is TRBV30 and J usage is TRBJ2-4; perhaps TRBD1 as D (7 bases). Germline V gene data show CDR1 as GTSNPN and CDR2 as SVGIG (reference sequence). With 5 bases removed from V and 3 bases from J, the gap between germline ends came to 14 bases. The CDR3 is 14 residues long. This CDR3 reads CAWGRQGGKNIQYF. CDR3 DNA: TGTGCCTGGGGTAGACAGGGAGGCAAAAACATTCAGTACTTC. The variable domain in full, completed from reference TRBV30 and TRBJ2-4, reads SQTIHQWPATLVQPVGSPLSLECTVEGTSNPNLYWYRQAAGRGLQLLFYSVGIGQISSEVPQNLSASRPQDRQFILSSKKLLLSDSGFYLCAWGRQGGKNIQYFGAGTRLSVL.

This clonotype has a count of ten or more. V gene TRBV12-3 or TRBV12-4 combines with J gene TRBJ1-2; D possibly corresponds to TRBD1 (6 bases). The CDR3 loop spans 14 amino acids. V gave up 5 bases and J gave up 6 bases, with 16 bases separating them. The CDR3 region is CASSRGIGTNGYTF. For the CDR3, the DNA is TGTGCCAGCAGTCGCGGTATTGGGACAAATGGCTACACCTTC.

The table lists this clonotype with many counts. CDR3 amino acids: CASSLAPASYEQYF. CDR3 DNA: TGTGCCAGCAGCTTAGCGCCAGCTTCCTACGAGCAGTACTTC. The chain has TRBV7-8 and TRBJ2-7; D is unclear. This CDR3 contains 14 residues. Germline V gene data show CDR1 as SGHVS and CDR2 as FQNEAQ. V lost 0 bases and J lost 1, with 7 bases in between.

In the case of this clonotype: At one boundary the junction diverges from the germline segment, which might be a read error. The V and J genes are TRBV27 and TRBJ2-7; possible D gene TRBD1, 6 bases. CDR1 and CDR2 (germline): MNHEY, SMNVEV (reference sequence). This CDR3 contains 13 residues. CDR3 protein: CASSSGVSCEQYF. The CDR3 DNA reads TGTGCCAGCAGTTCAGGGGTCTCCTGCGAGCAGTACTTC.

This clonotype was seen a single time. A much larger clonotype is one base distant, so this may be a read error. The chain employs TRBV20-1 and TRBJ2-7, with 10 nucleotides matching TRBD2. CDR3 size: 16 residues. Trimming cost V 0 bases and J 2 bases; bases outside gene matches: 7. Germline values: CDR1 DFQATT, CDR2 SNEGSKA (reference sequence). This CDR3 reads CSARDRLAGVAYEQYF. CDR3 coding DNA: TGCAGTGCTAGAGATCGACTAGCGGGTGTAGCCTACGAGCAGTACTTC.

This clonotype was detected only a few times. V gene TRBV5-6 combines with J gene TRBJ2-3, with TRBD2 as a possible D gene (5 bases). Germline-derived CDR1 and CDR2 are SGHDT and YYEEEE. The V and J ends lost 3 bases and 14 bases respectively, with 22 bases between them. CDR3 size: 14 residues. In nucleotides, the CDR3 is TGTGCCAGCAGCTCCGTGGGTGTGAGTCGGGATGTGTATTTT. This translates into CASSSVGVSRDVYF. The whole variable domain, filled in from reference TRBV5-6 and TRBJ2-3, reads DAGVTQSPTHLIKTRGQQVTLRCSPKSGHDTVSWYQQALGQGPQFIFQYYEEEERQRGNFPDRFSGHQFPNYSSELNVNALLLGDSALYLCASSSVGVSRDVYFGPGTRLTVL.

This clonotype came up a few times. A read error may produce the germline difference seen at one junction end. The chain uses TRBV28 and TRBJ2-7; 8 bases line up with TRBD1. CDR3 length: 16 amino acids. Germline CDR1 reads MDHEN; CDR2 reads SYDVKM. DNA of the CDR3: TGTGCCAGCAGTATTATAGAACGGACAGGGAATTACGCGCAGTACTTC. The encoded protein is CASSIIERTGNYAQYF.

This clonotype was found a few times. The J gene is TRBJ2-7, the V gene TRBV4-3, with TRBD2 as a possible D gene (5 bases). CDR1 is LGHNA and CDR2 is YSLEER in the germline V gene. This CDR3 has 14 residues. V was clipped by 2 bases and J by 3 bases, with 11 bases between them. The CDR3 DNA is TGCGCCAGCAGCCAAAGTCCCGGGGACTACGAGCAGTACTTC. Its translation: CASSQSPGDYEQYF.

This clonotype was observed at least ten times. The chain combines TRBV10-3 with TRBJ2-7; D gene ambiguous. V dropped 2 bases and J dropped 0 bases, with 8 bases sitting between them. CDR1 ENHRY and CDR2 SYGVKD come from the germline V gene. This CDR3 is 14 amino acids long. The CDR3 protein is CAISEKGSSYEQYF. The CDR3 DNA reads as TGTGCCATCAGTGAGAAGGGTAGCTCCTACGAGCAGTACTTC.

This clonotype has a handful of counts. This chain connects TRBV4-3 to TRBJ2-3, with 11 positions matching TRBD2. Germline loops: CDR1 LGHNA, CDR2 YSLEER. With V trimmed by 4 bases and J by 2 bases, 11 bases remained unmatched. CDR3 size: 18 residues. In nucleotides, the CDR3 is TGCGCCAGCAGCCCCAGGACCGGGACTAGCGGCCTCACAGATACGCAGTATTTT. Translation gives CASSPRTGTSGLTDTQYF.

This clonotype has only a few counts. V and J are TRBV7-3 and TRBJ2-3; D may be TRBD2 (6 bases). This CDR3 has 16 amino acids. CDR1 SGHTA and CDR2 FQGTGA come from the germline V gene. V was cut by 0 bases and J by 1 base, with 11 bases left in between. The DNA for the CDR3 is TGTGCCAGCAGCTTAACTGCGGGGAGGCGCACAGATACGCAGTATTTT. Translating gives CASSLTAGRRTDTQYF.

V usage is TRBV18 and J usage is TRBJ1-2; no clear D. Trimming removed 1 base from V and 4 bases from J, with 10 bases in between. This CDR3 spans 14 amino acids. CDR1 is KGHSH and CDR2 is LQKENI in the germline V gene. The CDR3 sequence: CASSPQGLLYGYTF. CDR3 nucleotides: TGTGCCAGCTCACCACAGGGCCTCCTCTATGGCTACACCTTC.

This clonotype occurred many times. The V call is TRBV14, the J call TRBJ2-1; D is possibly TRBD2 (5 bases). Trimming shortened V by 0 bases and J by 3 bases, and 12 bases separated the two germline ends. Germline lookup yields CDR1 SGHDN and CDR2 FVKESK. The CDR3 extends over 16 amino acids. The CDR3 sequence: CASSQDRGQFYNEQFF. In DNA form, the CDR3 reads TGTGCCAGCAGCCAAGATCGGGGTCAATTCTACAATGAGCAGTTCTTC.

V usage is TRBV6-5 and J usage is TRBJ1-2; D remains unclear. This CDR3 is 17 amino acids long. Trimming removed 0 bases from V and 0 bases from J, with 14 bases in between. Per the germline V gene, CDR1 is MNHEY and CDR2 is SVGAGI. This CDR3 reads CASSYSAKVLANYGYTF. The CDR3 coding sequence is TGTGCCAGCAGTTACTCAGCTAAGGTGCTCGCTAACTATGGCTACACCTTC.

This clonotype was counted once. This could be a read error, since a much larger clone is one nucleotide away. J is TRBJ2-5 and V is TRBV20-1; 7 bases fit TRBD2. This CDR3 comprises 15 residues. CDR1 DFQATT and CDR2 SNEGSKA come from the germline V gene (reference sequence). The CDR3 is CSARTSSNPGETQCF. In DNA form, the CDR3 reads TGCAGTGCTAGGACTAGCTCAAACCCTGGAGAGACCCAGTGCTTC.

The chain carries TRBV12-3 or TRBV12-4 and TRBJ2-2; D remains unclear. The ends were cut back, 7 bases at V and 4 bases at J, with 13 bases in the middle. There are 14 residues in the CDR3. CDR3 sequence (DNA): TGTGCCAGCATTGGGGTCAGAGGCACCGGGGAGCTGTTTTTT. This gives the protein CASIGVRGTGELFF.

This clonotype has only a few counts. This rearrangement joins TRBV6-1 to TRBJ2-1; 7 bases agree with TRBD2. The J segment lost 0 bases and the V segment lost 0 bases, leaving 11 bases of the junction unmatched. Germline CDR1 is MNHNS and CDR2 is SASEGT. The CDR3 loop spans 19 amino acids. The CDR3 loop is CASSEALRLGGSSYNEQFF. The CDR3 region has the DNA TGTGCCAGCAGTGAAGCGCTTCGGCTCGGGGGGTCCTCCTACAATGAGCAGTTCTTC.

About this clonotype: One junction end disagrees with the germline gene, perhaps due to a read error. The chain couples TRBV20-1 to TRBJ2-7; no firm D call. The germline gives CDR1 DFQATT, CDR2 SNEGSKA (reference sequence). This CDR3 comprises 13 residues. CDR3 loop: CSARGHTKYAQYF. DNA for the CDR3: TGCAGTGCTAGAGGTCATACGAAGTACGCGCAGTACTTC.

The gene calls are TRBV11-2 and TRBJ1-5; perhaps TRBD1 as D (6 bases). V was pared by 3 bases and J by 3 bases, with 21 bases between. This CDR3 has 18 amino acids. Germline values: CDR1 SGHAT, CDR2 FQNNGV. The DNA of the CDR3 is TGTGCCAGCAGCTTGGGAAGTCGAGGGGGGGGGAACAATCAGCCCCAGCATTTT. Protein product: CASSLGSRGGGNNQPQHF.

This clonotype was found many times. CDR3 sequence (DNA): TGTGCCAGCAGTTCCTCCGGGACAGGGGGCAACGAGCAGTACTTC. This translates into CASSSSGTGGNEQYF. The chain has TRBV6-1 and TRBJ2-7, with 12 bases that match TRBD1. V shed 5 bases, J shed 5 bases, and the junction held 7 bases outside the gene matches. Germline V gives CDR1 MNHNS, CDR2 SASEGT. The CDR3 extends over 15 amino acids.

In its sample, this clonotype was seen a few times. V is TRBV11-2 and J is TRBJ2-1, with TRBD1 identical over 8 bases. V was clipped by 5 bases and J by 6 bases; unmatched bases: 9. The CDR3 contains 15 residues. CDR1 and CDR2 (germline): SGHAT, FQNNGV. The CDR3 DNA reads as TGTGCCAGCAGCGCCGCTGGACAGGGCGGCAATGAGCAGTTCTTC. Its protein product is CASSAAGQGGNEQFF.

This clonotype was seen at least ten times. The chain combines TRBV28 with TRBJ2-7; weak D call: TRBD1 (5 bases). Germline V gene lookup returns CDR1 MDHEN and CDR2 SYDVKM. The CDR3 totals 14 residues. The V end lost 6 bases, the J end lost 7 bases, and 19 bases lay between the germline ends. CDR3 sequence: CASRSPGAGREQYF. The CDR3 region has the DNA TGTGCCAGCAGATCCCCTGGAGCAGGGCGAGAGCAGTACTTC.

This clonotype was counted many times. The chain joins TRBV7-3 to TRBJ2-3; D gene unclear. Germline values: CDR1 SGHTA, CDR2 FQGTGA. Trimming took 2 bases from V and 2 from J, leaving 11 bases between them. This CDR3 spans 15 amino acids. CDR3 sequence reads: CASSLGGLYTDTQYF. In DNA form, the CDR3 reads TGTGCCAGCAGCTTAGGTGGCTTATACACAGATACGCAGTATTTT. Based on the CDR3 plus reference TRBV7-3 and TRBJ2-3, the full variable domain is GAGVSQTPSNKVTEKGKYVELRCDPISGHTALYWYRQSLGQGPEFLIYFQGTGAADDSGLPNDRFFAVRPEGSVSTLKIQRTERGDSAVYLCASSLGGLYTDTQYFGPGTRLTVL.

The V and J genes are TRBV12-3 or TRBV12-4 and TRBJ2-1; D may be TRBD2 (6 bases). This CDR3 is built from 12 residues. V gave up 5 bases and J gave up 15 bases, with 17 bases separating them. The CDR3 DNA follows: TGTGCCAGCAGTCTAGTGGGGGGTGCGGCGTTCTTC. Translating it yields CASSLVGGAAFF.

This clonotype occurred a few times. The chain couples TRBV28 to TRBJ2-3; 8 bases fit TRBD2. The germline V gene has CDR1 MDHEN and CDR2 SYDVKM. V was pared by 3 bases and J by 0 bases, with 8 bases of the junction left unmatched. This CDR3 contains 17 residues. CDR3 sequence: CASSFLQAGASTDTQYF. CDR3 coding DNA: TGTGCCAGCAGTTTTCTACAAGCGGGAGCTAGCACAGATACGCAGTATTTT.